These 9 T cell receptor beta chains originate from one sample sequenced in a study of cytomegalovirus exposure and HLA in healthy donors. Primers included in the PCR were 60 Vbeta and 13 Jbeta primers. Generated by immunoSEQ multiplex PCR, the TCRdb table keeps only in-frame clones and is missing some. Among 130,000 or so clones listed, approximately 80% were seen once. The sequenced sample consisted of PBMCs. The receptor source for this set is a woman in her thirties or forties in good health and CMV-seronegative.

This chain uses TRBV27 with TRBJ2-2; possible D gene TRBD2, 6 bases. Germline V gene sequence: CDR1 MNHEY, CDR2 SMNVEV (reference sequence). V lost 4 bases and J 7 bases, leaving 7 bases between the germline ends. This CDR3 comprises 12 residues. CDR3 loop: CASSSRGGELFF. CDR3 in DNA: TGTGCCAGCAGTTCGCGGGGCGGGGAGCTGTTTTTT.

The J gene is TRBJ2-7, the V gene TRBV29-1; 7 bases line up with TRBD1. The junction had 8 bases not matched to a gene; V was cut back by 1 base and J by 8 bases. CDR1 SQVTM and CDR2 ANQGSEA come from the germline V gene. The CDR3 runs 13 residues. The CDR3 loop is CSVEGGYRGQQYF. The DNA for the CDR3 is TGCAGCGTTGAAGGGGGCTACAGGGGACAGCAGTACTTC.

This clone was observed a single time. V and J are TRBV5-5 and TRBJ2-5; 9 bases line up with TRBD1. Germline V gene lookup returns CDR1 SGHKS and CDR2 YYEKEE (reference sequence). CDR3 size: 16 residues. Losses at the gene ends were 4 bases for V and 5 bases for J; bases not matched to a gene: 12. The CDR3 is CASSHGTGSSAETQYF. CDR3 sequence (DNA): TGTGCCAGCAGCCACGGGACAGGGTCATCTGCGGAGACCCAGTACTTC.

The V call is TRBV5-4, the J call TRBJ2-1; 11 bases line up with TRBD2. V lost 0 bases, J lost 5 bases, and 4 bases stayed unmatched. The CDR3 runs to 16 residues. Germline CDR1 is SGHNT and CDR2 is YYREEE (reference sequence). The CDR3 sequence: CASSLGQLAGDNEQFF. The CDR3, as DNA: TGTGCCAGCAGCTTGGGCCAACTAGCGGGGGACAATGAGCAGTTCTTC.

This clone was observed once. CDR3 region: CASSHASRFVNEQFF. Written as DNA, the CDR3 is TGTGCCAGCAGCCACGCCTCCAGGTTTGTGAATGAGCAGTTCTTC. J is TRBJ2-1 and V is TRBV7-6, with D unresolved. CDR3 length equals 15 residues. Germline V gene data show CDR1 as SGHVS and CDR2 as FNYEAQ. The V gene lost 5 bases and the J gene lost 7 bases, with 18 bases spanning the gap.

This chain links TRBV7-2 with TRBJ1-2; D is perhaps TRBD1 (6 bases). V was cut by 4 bases and J by 7 bases, with 10 bases left in between. The V gene's germline CDR1 is SGHTA and CDR2 FQGNSA. There are 12 residues in the CDR3. The CDR3 nucleotides read TGTGCCAGCAGCTATACAGGGTTTGGCTACACCTTC. Protein sequence: CASSYTGFGYTF.

V is TRBV29-1 and J is TRBJ1-1, with TRBD1 matching 9 bases. The germline V gene has CDR1 SQVTM and CDR2 ANQGSEA. This CDR3 region has 13 residues. After removal of 5 bases from V and 7 bases from J, the junction contained 8 bases not matched to a gene. CDR3 amino acids: CSVTGQGLIEAFF. DNA for the CDR3: TGCAGCGTTACCGGACAGGGGCTTATTGAAGCTTTCTTT.

The chain is built from TRBV5-1 and TRBJ2-1, with TRBD2 matching over 11 bases. J gave up 1 base and V 5 bases, and 23 bases lay outside the gene matches. Germline V lookup: CDR1 SGHRS, CDR2 YFSETQ. The CDR3 totals 22 residues. Here the CDR3 reads CASRKTGAQLAGVGGSYNEQFF. The DNA of the CDR3 is TGCGCCAGCAGAAAAACCGGGGCCCAACTAGCGGGAGTAGGTGGGTCCTACAATGAGCAGTTCTTC.

The chain has TRBV28 and TRBJ2-5, with D perhaps matching TRBD1 (6 bases). The J call may be faulty, since TRBJ2-7 better matches the DNA end. The CDR3 sequence is 13 residues long. CDR1 is MDHEN, CDR2 SYDVKM, per germline. CDR3: CASIRGGSYEQYF. CDR3 coding DNA: TGTGCCAGCATCCGAGGGGGTTCCTACGAGCAGTACTTC.